Listed here are 29 T cell receptor beta chains from one sample, sequenced in a study of blood T cells in healthy people across ages. It was with a sample-barcoded 5' primer and a J-beta primer mix that a second PCR of roughly 6 to 12 cycles was run. TCRdb reprocessed the 5' RACE reads with MiXCR, giving one entry per CDR3 protein. The table lists over 1,500,000 distinct CDR3 sequences, roughly 49% of them singletons. The sequenced sample consisted of blood. The origin of the receptors is a woman in her thirties or forties in good health.

This chain joins TRBV20-1 and TRBJ2-1, with D perhaps assigned TRBD1 or TRBD2 (6 bases each). V was clipped by 3 bases and J by 9 bases, with 21 bases between them. Germline assignment: CDR1 DFQATT and CDR2 SNEGSKA (reference sequence). The CDR3 consists of 15 residues. Here the CDR3 reads CSARKMRGATVEQFF. CDR3 bases: TGCAGTGCTAGGAAAATGAGGGGGGCAACGGTTGAGCAGTTCTTC.

The V and J genes are TRBV7-9 and TRBJ1-6, with D unclear. This CDR3 is 16 amino acids long. Germline assignment: CDR1 SEHNR and CDR2 FQNEAQ (reference sequence). V was pared by 4 bases and J by 2 bases, with 12 bases between. CDR3 nucleotides: TGTGCCAGCAGCTCTGGCCTTAACGCCTATAATTCACCCCTCCACTTT. Translated: CASSSGLNAYNSPLHF.

Regarding this clonotype: The junction shows a germline mismatch at one end, possibly a read error. V is TRBV28 and J is TRBJ2-3; D perhaps matches TRBD1 (6 bases). This CDR3 is 15 amino acids long. Germline V CDR1 and CDR2: MDHEN, SYDVKM. In nucleotides, the CDR3 is TGTGCCAGCAGTCCCTGGGACAAGAGCACAGGTACGCAGTATTTT. As protein: CASSPWDKSTGTQYF.

This clonotype came up many times. The chain carries TRBV27 and TRBJ1-1, with D unclear. Per the germline V gene, CDR1 is MNHEY and CDR2 is SMNVEV (reference sequence). The CDR3 is made up of 12 amino acids. V lost 3 bases and J 5 bases, leaving 7 bases between the germline ends. The CDR3 DNA is TGTGCCAGCAGTTTCAGAGGGACTGAAGCTTTCTTT. Translated: CASSFRGTEAFF.

The rearrangement links TRBV13 to TRBJ2-5; 8 bases are shared with TRBD1. Trimming took 7 bases from V and 4 from J; bases not matched to a gene: 8. The CDR3 has 14 amino acids. CDR1 and CDR2 from the germline V gene are PRHDT and FYEKMQ (reference sequence). The CDR3 DNA follows: TGTGCCAGCAACTGGCAGGGGGCGTTAGAGACCCAGTACTTC. Amino acids: CASNWQGALETQYF.

The chain carries TRBV20-1 and TRBJ2-3; TRBD1 matches 10 bases. CDR1 and CDR2 (germline): DFQATT, SNEGSKA (reference sequence). This CDR3 is built from 19 residues. The junction had 21 bases not matched to a gene; V was cut back by 5 bases and J by 4 bases. The CDR3 region has the DNA TGCAGTGCTCCGTTACAGGGAAGCAGTGGGACAGGGGTAGCAGATACGCAGTATTTT. Protein sequence: CSAPLQGSSGTGVADTQYF.

The V gene is TRBV5-5, the J gene TRBJ2-3; TRBD1 agrees at 11 bases. Germline trimming cut 0 bases from V and 6 bases from J; bases unmatched to any gene: 9. This CDR3 has 17 amino acids. Germline V gene lookup returns CDR1 SGHKS and CDR2 YYEKEE (reference sequence). The CDR3 protein is CASSLAGDRGFADTQYF. Here the CDR3 DNA reads TGTGCCAGCAGCTTGGCCGGGGACAGGGGGTTCGCGGATACGCAGTATTTT.

This clonotype has just a few counts. The chain joins TRBV5-1 to TRBJ2-3; TRBD2 aligns across 14 bases. Germline CDR1 reads SGHRS; CDR2 reads YFSETQ. This CDR3 has 15 residues. Trimming at V came to 3 bases and at J to 6 bases, leaving 3 bases not matched to a gene. The CDR3 here is CASSSTSGGDDTQYF. CDR3 in DNA: TGCGCCAGCAGCTCGACTAGCGGGGGGGATGATACGCAGTATTTT.

This clonotype showed up just a few times. The rearrangement uses TRBV12-3 or TRBV12-4 and TRBJ2-7; 7 positions agree with TRBD2. The ends lost 3 bases at V and 1 base at J; junction bases unmatched: 3. This CDR3 has 14 residues. The CDR3 DNA sequence: TGTGCCAGCAGTTTGGGGGGGAAATCCTACGAGCAGTACTTC. Translated: CASSLGGKSYEQYF.

The chain is built from TRBV6-2 or TRBV6-3 and TRBJ2-7; TRBD1 matches at 7 bases. The CDR3 is 15 amino acids. Germline-derived CDR1 and CDR2 are MNHEY and SVGEGT. The J segment lost 0 bases and the V segment lost 5 bases, leaving 7 bases of the junction unmatched. CDR3 loop: CASSKGALSSYEQYF. The CDR3 DNA reads TGTGCCAGCAGTAAGGGGGCTTTGAGCTCCTACGAGCAGTACTTC.

The chain recombines TRBV10-2 with TRBJ2-7, with D possibly TRBD1 on 6 matching bases. The V gene's germline CDR1 is WSHSY and CDR2 SAAADI. CDR3 length equals 16 residues. Trimming left V 6 bases short and J 0 bases short, with 18 bases between. As DNA, the CDR3 is TGCGCCAGCAGGTTCGGGGACCGGGACACCTCCTACGAGCAGTACTTC. This encodes CASRFGDRDTSYEQYF.

The chain recombines TRBV2 with TRBJ2-1, with D possibly TRBD1 on 5 matching bases. Looked up from germline, CDR1 is SNHLY and CDR2 is FYNNEI. The CDR3 spans 14 residues. Trimming cost V 7 bases and J 9 bases, with 19 bases left between them. In DNA, the CDR3 is TGTGCCAGCACACTGAGCCTAAGGGGCACTGAGCAGTTCTTC. It yields the protein CASTLSLRGTEQFF.

This chain joins TRBV28 and TRBJ1-4; unclear D gene. The ends were cut back, 6 bases at V and 8 bases at J, with 13 bases in the middle. Looked up from germline, CDR1 is MDHEN and CDR2 is SYDVKM. The CDR3 is made up of 13 amino acids. In DNA, the CDR3 is TGTGCCAGCAGAGTAACGGGGAGGGAAAAACTGTTTTTT. This gives the protein CASRVTGREKLFF.

Points on this clonotype: One end of the junction varies from germline; a read error may be responsible. The rearrangement links TRBV4-2 to TRBJ2-4; 7 bases align to TRBD2. CDR1 is LGHNA, CDR2 YNFKEQ, per germline. CDR3 size: 12 residues. CDR3 nucleotide sequence: TGTGCCAGTAGCCGATCCCGGGAGGCCCAGTACTTC. Translated, it gives CASSRSREAQYF.

This clonotype was counted a few times. The chain is built from TRBV7-2 and TRBJ2-7; the D is unclear. The DNA end is a closer match to TRBJ2-5, so the J assignment may be wrong. Germline values: CDR1 SGHTA, CDR2 FQGNSA. There are 14 residues in the CDR3. CDR3 amino acids: CASSLSYASETQYF. The CDR3 DNA reads TGTGCCAGCAGCTTAAGCTACGCTTCCGAGACCCAGTACTTC.

The V and J genes are TRBV5-1 and TRBJ2-3; 7 bases are a match to TRBD1. Germline lookup yields CDR1 SGHRS and CDR2 YFSETQ. V was pared by 6 bases and J by 8 bases, with 12 bases of the junction left unmatched. The CDR3 length is 14 residues. The CDR3 here is CASNRGVNSGTQYF. The CDR3 DNA sequence: TGCGCCAGCAACAGGGGAGTCAACAGCGGTACGCAGTATTTT.

A single count supports this clonotype. J is TRBJ1-2 and V is TRBV15; D gene uncertain. The V and J ends lost 1 base and 0 bases respectively, with 18 bases between them. Germline values: CDR1 LNHNV, CDR2 YYDKDF (reference sequence). This CDR3 spans 18 amino acids. The CDR3 DNA reads TGTGCCACCAGCAGAGTACCGGGCCTCGGACGGACTAACTATGGCTACACCTTC. Its translation is CATSRVPGLGRTNYGYTF.

The V gene is TRBV7-2, the J gene TRBJ2-1; 11 nucleotides align to TRBD2. The J call may not be correct, given that the DNA end is closer to TRBJ2-7. The CDR3 sequence is 16 residues long. Germline V gene sequence: CDR1 SGHTA, CDR2 FQGNSA. The CDR3 region has the DNA TGTGCCAGCAGGTTTAGCGGGGGGGTAGACTACAATGAGCAGTACTTC. Protein: CASRFSGGVDYNEQYF.

This CDR3 reads CASSRSTSSYNSPLHF. CDR3 in DNA: TGTGCCAGCAGCCGCTCTACGAGCTCCTATAATTCACCCCTCCACTTT. This rearrangement joins TRBV7-2 to TRBJ1-6; D is unresolved. This CDR3 has 16 residues. CDR1 and CDR2 (germline): SGHTA, FQGNSA. Trimming took off 5 bases at V and 0 bases at J, with 11 bases between the two ends.

The chain joins TRBV4-3 to TRBJ2-1; D is unclear. Germline V gene sequence: CDR1 LGHNA, CDR2 YSLEER. The CDR3 spans 14 residues. The germline V and J ends were trimmed by 6 bases and 0 bases, with 9 bases remaining between them. The CDR3 coding sequence is TGCGCCAGCAGTTACACCATCTCCTACAATGAGCAGTTCTTC. Its protein is CASSYTISYNEQFF.

This rearrangement joins TRBV10-3 to TRBJ1-5, with D possibly being TRBD1 (5 bases). Looked up from germline, CDR1 is ENHRY and CDR2 is SYGVKD. This CDR3 has 14 residues. With 2 bases removed from V and 2 bases from J, the gap between germline ends came to 7 bases. The CDR3: CAISERGGNQPQHF. The CDR3 DNA reads as TGTGCCATCAGTGAGCGGGGCGGCAATCAGCCCCAGCATTTT.

The rearrangement joins TRBV27 to TRBJ2-7, with D possibly TRBD1 on 6 matching bases. CDR1 and CDR2 (germline): MNHEY, SMNVEV (reference sequence). V was pared by 5 bases and J by 1 base, with 18 bases between. The CDR3 consists of 16 residues. This CDR3 is CASSPGTQSPSYEQYF. Written as DNA, the CDR3 is TGTGCCAGCAGTCCCGGGACACAAAGTCCTTCCTACGAGCAGTACTTC.

This clonotype has more than one count but fewer than ten. The chain recombines TRBV9 with TRBJ2-3, with D tentatively TRBD1 or TRBD2 (5 bases each). This CDR3 contains 17 residues. Trimming removed 0 bases at V and 1 base at J, with 15 bases between. CDR1 and CDR2 (germline): SGDLS, YYNGEE. CDR3: CASSVDQGLGGTDTQYF. CDR3 nucleotides: TGTGCCAGCAGCGTAGACCAGGGTCTGGGGGGCACAGATACGCAGTATTTT.

There are many counts of this clonotype. The chain uses TRBV27 and TRBJ2-4; D is perhaps TRBD1 (6 bases). The CDR3 spans 17 residues. The ends were cut back, 5 bases at V and 0 bases at J, with 17 bases in the middle. Germline values: CDR1 MNHEY, CDR2 SMNVEV (reference sequence). CDR3 loop: CASSPWDTRLAKNIQYF. The CDR3 DNA reads TGTGCCAGCAGTCCCTGGGACACTAGGCTAGCCAAAAACATTCAGTACTTC.

The rearrangement joins TRBV28 to TRBJ2-1, with D possibly matching TRBD1 (6 bases). CDR1 and CDR2 from the germline V gene are MDHEN and SYDVKM. This CDR3 comprises 15 residues. Trimming took 7 bases from V and 3 from J, leaving 16 bases between them. The CDR3 sequence is CASTFGRGRYNEQFF. DNA for the CDR3: TGTGCCAGCACCTTTGGCAGGGGCCGCTACAATGAGCAGTTCTTC.

The gene calls are TRBV6-2 or TRBV6-3 and TRBJ1-4, with D possibly being TRBD1 (5 bases). The CDR3 length is 16 residues. CDR1 is MNHEY and CDR2 is SVGEGT in the germline V gene. V lost 5 bases to trimming and J lost 5 bases, with 18 bases between them. CDR3: CASSPRLQETNEKLFF. DNA for the CDR3: TGTGCCAGCAGTCCGAGACTACAGGAGACGAATGAAAAACTGTTTTTT.

The rearrangement links TRBV4-1 to TRBJ2-4, with D perhaps matching TRBD1 or TRBD2 (6 bases each). Germline CDR1 reads MGHRA; CDR2 reads YSYEKL. V dropped 0 bases and J dropped 0 bases, with 12 bases sitting between them. The CDR3 length is 17 residues. The CDR3 DNA reads as TGCGCCAGCAGCCAAGACGGGGGCAGGGGAGCCAAAAACATTCAGTACTTC. Amino acids: CASSQDGGRGAKNIQYF.

This clonotype appeared a few times. The V call is TRBV29-1, the J call TRBJ2-3; TRBD2 matches at 10 bases. The CDR3 sequence is 15 residues long. Trimming removed 0 bases from V and 4 bases from J; junction bases left unmatched: 4. Germline CDR1 SQVTM, CDR2 ANQGSEA. CDR3 region: CSVEELAGRADTQYF. The CDR3 nucleotides are TGCAGCGTTGAAGAACTAGCGGGGCGCGCAGATACGCAGTATTTT.

The chain uses TRBV12-5 and TRBJ2-3; tentatively, D is TRBD2 (6 bases). V lost 8 bases to trimming and J lost 3 bases, with 18 bases between them. CDR1 and CDR2 (germline): LGHNT, FRNRAP. This CDR3 contains 15 residues. In DNA form, the CDR3 reads TGTGCTAGTTCAGCGCTCGGGGGAAGGACAGATACGCAGTATTTT. Encoded protein: CASSALGGRTDTQYF.